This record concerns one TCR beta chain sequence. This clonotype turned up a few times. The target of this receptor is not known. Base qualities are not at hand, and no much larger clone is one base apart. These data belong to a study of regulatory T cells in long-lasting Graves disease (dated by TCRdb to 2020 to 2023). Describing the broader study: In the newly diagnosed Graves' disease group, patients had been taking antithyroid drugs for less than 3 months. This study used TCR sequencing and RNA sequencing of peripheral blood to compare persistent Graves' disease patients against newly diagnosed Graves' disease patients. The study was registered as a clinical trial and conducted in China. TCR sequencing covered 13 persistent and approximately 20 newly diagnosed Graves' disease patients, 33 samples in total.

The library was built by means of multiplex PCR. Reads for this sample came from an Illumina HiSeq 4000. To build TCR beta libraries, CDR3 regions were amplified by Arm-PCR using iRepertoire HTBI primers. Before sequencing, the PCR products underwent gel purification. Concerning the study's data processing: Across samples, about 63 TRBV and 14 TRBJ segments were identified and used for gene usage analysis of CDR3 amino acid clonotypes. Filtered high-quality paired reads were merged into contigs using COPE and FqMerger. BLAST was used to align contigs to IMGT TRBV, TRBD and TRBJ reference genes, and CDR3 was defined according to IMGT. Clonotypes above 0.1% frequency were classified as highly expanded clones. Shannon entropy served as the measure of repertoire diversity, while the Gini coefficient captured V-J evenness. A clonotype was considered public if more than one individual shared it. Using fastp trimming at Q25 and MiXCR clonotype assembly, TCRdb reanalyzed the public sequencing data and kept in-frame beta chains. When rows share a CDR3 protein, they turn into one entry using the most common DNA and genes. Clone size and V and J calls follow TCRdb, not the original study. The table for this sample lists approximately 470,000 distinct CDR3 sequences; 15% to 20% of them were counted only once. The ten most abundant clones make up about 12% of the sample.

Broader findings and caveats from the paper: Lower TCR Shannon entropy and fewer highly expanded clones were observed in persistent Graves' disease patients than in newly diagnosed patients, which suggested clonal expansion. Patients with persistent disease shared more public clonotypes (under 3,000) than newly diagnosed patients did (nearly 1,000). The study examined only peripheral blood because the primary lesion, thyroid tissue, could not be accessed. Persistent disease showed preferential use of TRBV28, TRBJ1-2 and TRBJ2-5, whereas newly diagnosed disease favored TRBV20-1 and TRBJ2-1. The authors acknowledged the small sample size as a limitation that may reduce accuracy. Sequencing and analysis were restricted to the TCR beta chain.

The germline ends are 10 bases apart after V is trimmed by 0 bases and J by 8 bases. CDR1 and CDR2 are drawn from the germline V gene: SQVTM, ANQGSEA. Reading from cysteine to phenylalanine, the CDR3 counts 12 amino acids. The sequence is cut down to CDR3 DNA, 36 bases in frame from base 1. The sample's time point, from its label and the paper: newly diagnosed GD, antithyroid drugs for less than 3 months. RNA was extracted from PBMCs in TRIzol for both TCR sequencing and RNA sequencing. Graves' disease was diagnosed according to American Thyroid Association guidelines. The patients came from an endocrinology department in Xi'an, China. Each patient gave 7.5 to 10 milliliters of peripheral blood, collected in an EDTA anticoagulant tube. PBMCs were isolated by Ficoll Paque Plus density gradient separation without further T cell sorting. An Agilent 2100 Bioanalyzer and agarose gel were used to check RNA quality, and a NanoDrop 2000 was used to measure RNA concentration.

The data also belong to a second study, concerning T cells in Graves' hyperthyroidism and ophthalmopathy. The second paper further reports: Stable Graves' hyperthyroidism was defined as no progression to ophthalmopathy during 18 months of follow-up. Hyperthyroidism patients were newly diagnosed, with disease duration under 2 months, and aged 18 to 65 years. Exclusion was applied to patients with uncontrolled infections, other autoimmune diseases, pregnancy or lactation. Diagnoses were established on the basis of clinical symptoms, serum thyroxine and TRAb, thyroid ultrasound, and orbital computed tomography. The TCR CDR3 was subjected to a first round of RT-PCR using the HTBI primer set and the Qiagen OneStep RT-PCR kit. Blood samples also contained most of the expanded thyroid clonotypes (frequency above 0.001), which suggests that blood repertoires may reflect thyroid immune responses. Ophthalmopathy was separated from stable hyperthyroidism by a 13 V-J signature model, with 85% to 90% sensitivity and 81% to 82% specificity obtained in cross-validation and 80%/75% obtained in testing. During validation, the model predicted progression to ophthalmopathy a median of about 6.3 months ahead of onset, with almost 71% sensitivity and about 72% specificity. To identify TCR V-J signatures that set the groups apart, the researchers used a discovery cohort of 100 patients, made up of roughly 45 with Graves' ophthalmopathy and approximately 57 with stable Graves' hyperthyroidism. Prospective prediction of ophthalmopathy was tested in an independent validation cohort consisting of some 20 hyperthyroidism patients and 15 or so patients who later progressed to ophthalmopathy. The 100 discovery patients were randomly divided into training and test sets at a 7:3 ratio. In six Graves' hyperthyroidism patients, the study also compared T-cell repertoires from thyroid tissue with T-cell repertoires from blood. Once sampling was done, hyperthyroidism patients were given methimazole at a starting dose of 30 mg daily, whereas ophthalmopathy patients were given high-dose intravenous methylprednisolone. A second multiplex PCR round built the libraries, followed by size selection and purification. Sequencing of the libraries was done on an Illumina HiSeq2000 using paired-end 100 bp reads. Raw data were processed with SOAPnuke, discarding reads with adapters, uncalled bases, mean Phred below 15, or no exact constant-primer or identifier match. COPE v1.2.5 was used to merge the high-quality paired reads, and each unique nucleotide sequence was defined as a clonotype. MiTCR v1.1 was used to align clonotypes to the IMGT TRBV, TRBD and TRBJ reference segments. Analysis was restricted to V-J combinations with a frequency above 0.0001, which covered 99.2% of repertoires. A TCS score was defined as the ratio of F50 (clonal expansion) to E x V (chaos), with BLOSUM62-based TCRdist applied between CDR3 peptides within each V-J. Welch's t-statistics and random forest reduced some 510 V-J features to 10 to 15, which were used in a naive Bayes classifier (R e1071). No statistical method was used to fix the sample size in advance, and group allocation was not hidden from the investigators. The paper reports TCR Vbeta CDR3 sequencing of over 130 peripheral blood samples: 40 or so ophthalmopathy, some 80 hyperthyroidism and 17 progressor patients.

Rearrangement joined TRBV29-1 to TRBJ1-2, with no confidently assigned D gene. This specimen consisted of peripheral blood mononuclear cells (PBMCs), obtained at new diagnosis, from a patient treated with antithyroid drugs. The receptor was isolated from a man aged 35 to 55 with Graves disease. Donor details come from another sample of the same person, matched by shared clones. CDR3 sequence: CSVEDRSGGYTF. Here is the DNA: TGCAGCGTTGAAGATCGAAGCGGGGGCTACACCTTC.